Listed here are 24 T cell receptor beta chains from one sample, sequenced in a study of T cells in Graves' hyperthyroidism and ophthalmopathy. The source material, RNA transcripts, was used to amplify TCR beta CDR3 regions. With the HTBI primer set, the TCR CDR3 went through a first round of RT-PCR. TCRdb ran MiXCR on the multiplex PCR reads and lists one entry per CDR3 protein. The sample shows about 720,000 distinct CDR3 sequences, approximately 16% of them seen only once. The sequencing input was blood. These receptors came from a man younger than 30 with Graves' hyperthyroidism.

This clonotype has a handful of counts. CDR3 sequence reads: CASSLRAGGEQFF. The CDR3 DNA reads TGTGCCAGCAGTTTACGAGCTGGGGGGGAGCAGTTCTTC. The chain employs TRBV28 and TRBJ2-1; possibly TRBD2 for D (6 bases). CDR3 size: 13 residues. The ends were cut back, 2 bases at V and 10 bases at J, with 12 bases in the middle. Germline CDR1 and CDR2: MDHEN and SYDVKM.

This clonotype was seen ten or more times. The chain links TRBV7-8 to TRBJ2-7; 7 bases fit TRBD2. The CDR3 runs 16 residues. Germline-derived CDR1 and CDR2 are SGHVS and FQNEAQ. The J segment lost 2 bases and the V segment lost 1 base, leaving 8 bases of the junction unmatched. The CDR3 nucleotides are TGTGCCAGCAGCTTAGGCGGTGGCGCGGGAGCCTACGAGCAGTACTTC. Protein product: CASSLGGGAGAYEQYF.

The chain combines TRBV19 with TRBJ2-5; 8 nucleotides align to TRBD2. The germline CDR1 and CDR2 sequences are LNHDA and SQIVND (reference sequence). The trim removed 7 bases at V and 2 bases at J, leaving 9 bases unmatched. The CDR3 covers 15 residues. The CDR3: CASTLVGGAQETQYF. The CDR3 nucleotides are TGTGCCAGTACCCTAGTCGGGGGGGCGCAAGAGACCCAGTACTTC.

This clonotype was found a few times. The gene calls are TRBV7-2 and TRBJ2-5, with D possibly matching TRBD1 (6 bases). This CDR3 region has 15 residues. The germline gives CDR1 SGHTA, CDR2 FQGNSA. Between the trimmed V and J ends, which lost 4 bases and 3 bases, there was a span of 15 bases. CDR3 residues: CASSYVANREETQYF. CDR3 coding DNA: TGTGCCAGCAGCTATGTGGCGAACAGGGAAGAGACCCAGTACTTC.

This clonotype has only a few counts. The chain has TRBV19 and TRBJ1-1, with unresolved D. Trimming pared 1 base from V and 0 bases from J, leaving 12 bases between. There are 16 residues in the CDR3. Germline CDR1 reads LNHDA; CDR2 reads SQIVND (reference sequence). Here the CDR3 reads CASSIGKSVMNTEAFF. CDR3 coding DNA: TGTGCCAGTAGTATAGGTAAGAGTGTGATGAACACTGAAGCTTTCTTT.

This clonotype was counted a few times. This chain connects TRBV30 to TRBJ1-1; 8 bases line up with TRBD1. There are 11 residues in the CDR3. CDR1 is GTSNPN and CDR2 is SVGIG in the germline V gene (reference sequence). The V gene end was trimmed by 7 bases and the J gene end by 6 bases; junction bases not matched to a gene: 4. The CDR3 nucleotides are TGTGCCTTTTGGACAGGGCCTGAAGCTTTCTTT. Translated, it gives CAFWTGPEAFF.

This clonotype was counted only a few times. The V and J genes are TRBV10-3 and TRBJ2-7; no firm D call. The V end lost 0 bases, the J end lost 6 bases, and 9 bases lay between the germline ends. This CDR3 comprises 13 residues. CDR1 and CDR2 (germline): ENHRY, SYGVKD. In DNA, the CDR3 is TGTGCCATCAGTGAGTCGCCTAGAGGCGAGCAGTACTTC. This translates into CAISESPRGEQYF.

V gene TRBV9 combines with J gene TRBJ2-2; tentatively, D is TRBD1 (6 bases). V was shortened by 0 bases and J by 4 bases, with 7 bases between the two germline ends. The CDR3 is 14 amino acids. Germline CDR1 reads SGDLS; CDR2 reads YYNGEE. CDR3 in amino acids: CASSVGDTTGELFF. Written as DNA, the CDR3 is TGTGCCAGCAGCGTAGGGGACACCACCGGGGAGCTGTTTTTT.

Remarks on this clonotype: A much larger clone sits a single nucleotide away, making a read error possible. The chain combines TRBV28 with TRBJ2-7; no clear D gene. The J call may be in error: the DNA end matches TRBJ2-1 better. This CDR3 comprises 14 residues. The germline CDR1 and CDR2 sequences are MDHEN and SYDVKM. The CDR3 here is CASSAPVELYEQFF. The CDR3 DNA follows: TGTGCCAGCAGCGCCCCGGTCGAGCTATACGAGCAGTTCTTC.

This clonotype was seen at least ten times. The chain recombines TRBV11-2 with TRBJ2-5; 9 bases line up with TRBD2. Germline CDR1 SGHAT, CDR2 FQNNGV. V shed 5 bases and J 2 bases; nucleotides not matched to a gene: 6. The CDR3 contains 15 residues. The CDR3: CASSRISGGQETQYF. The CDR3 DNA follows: TGTGCCAGCAGCCGAATTAGCGGGGGACAAGAGACCCAGTACTTC.

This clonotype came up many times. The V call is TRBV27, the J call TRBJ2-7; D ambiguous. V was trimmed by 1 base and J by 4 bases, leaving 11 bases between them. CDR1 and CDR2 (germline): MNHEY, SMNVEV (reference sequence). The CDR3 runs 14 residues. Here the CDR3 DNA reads TGTGCCAGCAGTTTATTATCCGCTGGATACGAGCAGTACTTC. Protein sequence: CASSLLSAGYEQYF.

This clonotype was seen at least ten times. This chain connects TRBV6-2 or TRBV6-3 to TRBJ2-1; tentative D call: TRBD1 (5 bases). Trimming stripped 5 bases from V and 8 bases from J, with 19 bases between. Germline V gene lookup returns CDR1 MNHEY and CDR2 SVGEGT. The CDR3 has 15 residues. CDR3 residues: CASSPTGYSIHEQFF. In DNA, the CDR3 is TGTGCCAGCAGTCCAACAGGCTATTCTATCCATGAGCAGTTCTTC.

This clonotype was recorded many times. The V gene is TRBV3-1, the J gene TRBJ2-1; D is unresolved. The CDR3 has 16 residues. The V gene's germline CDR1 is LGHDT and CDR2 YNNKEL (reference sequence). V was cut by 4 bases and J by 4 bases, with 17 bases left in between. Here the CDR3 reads CASSPSKGSGYNEQFF. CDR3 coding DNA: TGTGCCAGCAGCCCTTCGAAGGGCTCTGGATACAATGAGCAGTTCTTC.

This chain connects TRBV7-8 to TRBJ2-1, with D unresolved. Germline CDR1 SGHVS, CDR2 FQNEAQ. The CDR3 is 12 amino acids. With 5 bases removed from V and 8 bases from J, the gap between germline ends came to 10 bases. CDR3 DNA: TGTGCCAGCAGCACCATGTTGGATGAGCAGTTCTTC. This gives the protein CASSTMLDEQFF.

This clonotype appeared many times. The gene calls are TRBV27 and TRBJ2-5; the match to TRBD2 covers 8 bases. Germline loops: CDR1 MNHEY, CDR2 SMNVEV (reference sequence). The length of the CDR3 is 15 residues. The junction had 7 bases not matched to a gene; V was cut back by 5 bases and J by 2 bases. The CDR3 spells CASSPQLAAQETQYF. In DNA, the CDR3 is TGTGCCAGCAGTCCCCAACTAGCGGCTCAAGAGACCCAGTACTTC.

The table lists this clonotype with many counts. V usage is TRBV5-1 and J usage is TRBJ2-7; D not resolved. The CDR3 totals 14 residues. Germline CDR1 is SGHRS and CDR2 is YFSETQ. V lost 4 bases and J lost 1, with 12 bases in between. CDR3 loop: CASSPGDLSYEQYF. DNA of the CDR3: TGCGCCAGCAGCCCCGGAGACTTGTCCTACGAGCAGTACTTC.

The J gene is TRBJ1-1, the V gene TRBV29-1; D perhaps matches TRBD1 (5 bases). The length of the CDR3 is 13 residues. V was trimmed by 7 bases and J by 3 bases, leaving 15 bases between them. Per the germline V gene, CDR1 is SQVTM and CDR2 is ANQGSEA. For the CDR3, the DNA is TGCAGCGGACGACAGACCACCTACACTGAAGCTTTCTTT. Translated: CSGRQTTYTEAFF. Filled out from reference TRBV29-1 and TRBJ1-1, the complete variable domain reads SAVISQKPSRDICQRGTSLTIQCQVDSQVTMMFWYRQQPGQSLTLIATANQGSEATYESGFVIDKFPISRPNLTFSTLTVSNMSPEDSSIYLCSGRQTTYTEAFFGQGTRLTVV.

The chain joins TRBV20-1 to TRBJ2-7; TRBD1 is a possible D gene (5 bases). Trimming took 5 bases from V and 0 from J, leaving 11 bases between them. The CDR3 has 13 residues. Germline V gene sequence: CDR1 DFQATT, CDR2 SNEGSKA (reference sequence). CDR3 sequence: CSAAGATSYEQYF. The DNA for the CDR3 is TGCAGTGCTGCTGGGGCGACCTCCTACGAGCAGTACTTC.

This chain's CDR3 is CASSPPGTPTGELFF. CDR3 nucleotide sequence: TGTGCCAGCAGCCCACCCGGGACACCGACCGGGGAGCTGTTTTTT. The V and J genes are TRBV6-1 and TRBJ2-2; D is perhaps TRBD1 (6 bases). Germline-derived CDR1 and CDR2 are MNHNS and SASEGT. The CDR3 extends over 15 amino acids. Trimming pared 6 bases from V and 5 bases from J, leaving 16 bases between.

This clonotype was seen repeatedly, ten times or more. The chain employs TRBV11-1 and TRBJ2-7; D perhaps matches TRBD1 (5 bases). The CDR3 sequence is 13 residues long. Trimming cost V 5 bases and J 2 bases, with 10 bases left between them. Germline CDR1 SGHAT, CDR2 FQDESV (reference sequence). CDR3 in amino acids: CASSLQDTYEQYF. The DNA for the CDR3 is TGTGCCAGCAGCCTACAGGATACCTACGAGCAGTACTTC. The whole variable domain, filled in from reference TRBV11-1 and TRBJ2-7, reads EAEVAQSPRYKITEKSQAVAFWCDPISGHATLYWYRQILGQGPELLVQFQDESVVDDSQLPKDRFSAERLKGVDSTLKIQPAELGDSAMYLCASSLQDTYEQYFGPGTRLTVT.

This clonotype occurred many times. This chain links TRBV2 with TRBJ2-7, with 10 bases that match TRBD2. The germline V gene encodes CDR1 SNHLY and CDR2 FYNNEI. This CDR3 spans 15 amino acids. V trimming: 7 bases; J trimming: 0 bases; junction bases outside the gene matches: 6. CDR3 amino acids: CASIGLADSSYEQYF. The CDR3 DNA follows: TGTGCCAGCATCGGACTAGCGGATTCCTCCTACGAGCAGTACTTC.

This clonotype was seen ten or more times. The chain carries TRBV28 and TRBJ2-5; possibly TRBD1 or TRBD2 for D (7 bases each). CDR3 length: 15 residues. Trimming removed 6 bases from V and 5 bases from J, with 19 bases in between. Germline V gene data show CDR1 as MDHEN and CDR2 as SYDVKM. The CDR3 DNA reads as TGTGCCAGCAGGAGACAGGGAGGGTTAAGGGAGACCCAGTACTTC. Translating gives CASRRQGGLRETQYF.

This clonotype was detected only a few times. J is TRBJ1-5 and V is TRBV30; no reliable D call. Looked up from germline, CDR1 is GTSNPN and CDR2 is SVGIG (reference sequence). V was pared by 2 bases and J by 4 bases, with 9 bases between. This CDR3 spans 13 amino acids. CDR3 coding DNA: TGTGCCTGGAGTCCGGACTTGAATCAGCCCCAGCATTTT. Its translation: CAWSPDLNQPQHF.

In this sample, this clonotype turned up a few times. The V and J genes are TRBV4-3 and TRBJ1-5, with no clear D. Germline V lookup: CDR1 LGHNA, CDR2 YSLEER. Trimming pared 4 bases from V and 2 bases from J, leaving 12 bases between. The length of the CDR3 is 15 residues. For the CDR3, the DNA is TGCGCCAGCAGCCCCACCTGGGGAGGCAATCAGCCCCAGCATTTT. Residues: CASSPTWGGNQPQHF.